The clone carrying this TCR beta chain turned up a few times. V was cut by 7 bases and J by 4 bases, with 13 bases left in between. CDR1 and CDR2 from the germline V gene are SNHLY and FYNNEI. The CDR3 spans 13 residues. The sample belongs to a study of cytomegalovirus exposure and HLA in healthy donors. PCR involved 60 Vbeta and 13 Jbeta primers. Only in-frame clones appear in the TCRdb table, and some are missing; sequencing was by immunoSEQ multiplex PCR. The top ten hold roughly 2.3% of the sample, which has some 130,000 clones, 60% to 80% seen once. This sequence was found in a man aged 30 to 45 in good health and CMV-seronegative. Sequences were obtained from PBMCs. The rearrangement uses TRBV2 and TRBJ1-1, with D possibly matching TRBD1 (5 bases). CDR3 coding DNA: TGTGCCAGCACGTCTGGGAGGGGCACTGAAGCTTTCTTT. Amino acid sequence: CASTSGRGTEAFF.